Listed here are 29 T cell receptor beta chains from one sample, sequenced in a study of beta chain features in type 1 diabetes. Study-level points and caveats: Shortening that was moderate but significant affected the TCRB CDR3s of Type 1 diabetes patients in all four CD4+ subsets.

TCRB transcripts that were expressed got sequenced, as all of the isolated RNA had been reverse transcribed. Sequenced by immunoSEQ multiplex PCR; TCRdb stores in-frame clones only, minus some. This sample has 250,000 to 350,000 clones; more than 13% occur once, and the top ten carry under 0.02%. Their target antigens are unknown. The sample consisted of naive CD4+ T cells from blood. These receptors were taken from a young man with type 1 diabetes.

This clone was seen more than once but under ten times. This CDR3 is CASSSGGTGNNQPQHF. In DNA, the CDR3 is TGTGCCAGCAGCTCAGGGGGTACAGGGAACAATCAGCCCCAGCATTTT. The chain carries TRBV5-6 and TRBJ1-5, with 7 nucleotides matching TRBD1. Germline CDR1 reads SGHDT; CDR2 reads YYEEEE. The ends lost 3 bases at V and 3 bases at J; junction bases unmatched: 9. CDR3 length: 16 amino acids. The variable domain in full, with the rest retrieved from reference TRBV5-6 and TRBJ1-5, is DAGVTQSPTHLIKTRGQQVTLRCSPKSGHDTVSWYQQALGQGPQFIFQYYEEEERQRGNFPDRFSGHQFPNYSSELNVNALLLGDSALYLCASSSGGTGNNQPQHFGDGTRLSIL.

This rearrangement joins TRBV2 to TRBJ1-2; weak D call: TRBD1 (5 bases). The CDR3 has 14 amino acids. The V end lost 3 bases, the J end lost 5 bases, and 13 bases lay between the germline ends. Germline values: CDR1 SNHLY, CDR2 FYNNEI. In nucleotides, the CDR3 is TGTGCCAGCAGTGAGTACCAGGGCCGGTATGGCTACACCTTC. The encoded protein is CASSEYQGRYGYTF.

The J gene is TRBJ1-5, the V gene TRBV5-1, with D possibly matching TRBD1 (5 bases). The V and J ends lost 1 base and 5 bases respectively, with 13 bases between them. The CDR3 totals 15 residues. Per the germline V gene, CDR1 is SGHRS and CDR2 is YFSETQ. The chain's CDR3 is CASSLLTPGDQPQHF. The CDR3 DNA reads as TGCGCCAGCAGCTTGCTGACGCCGGGGGATCAGCCCCAGCATTTT. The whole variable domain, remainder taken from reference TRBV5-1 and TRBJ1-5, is KAGVTQTPRYLIKTRGQQVTLSCSPISGHRSVSWYQQTPGQGLQFLFEYFSETQRNKGNFPGRFSGRQFSNSRSEMNVSTLELGDSALYLCASSLLTPGDQPQHFGDGTRLSIL.

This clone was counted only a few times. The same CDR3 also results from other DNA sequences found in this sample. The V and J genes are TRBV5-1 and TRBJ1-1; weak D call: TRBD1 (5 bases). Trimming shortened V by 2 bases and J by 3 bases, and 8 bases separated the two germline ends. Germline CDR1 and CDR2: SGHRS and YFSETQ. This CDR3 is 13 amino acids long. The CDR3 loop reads CASSFSRDTEAFF. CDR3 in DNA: TGCGCCAGCAGCTTTAGCAGGGACACTGAAGCTTTCTTT.

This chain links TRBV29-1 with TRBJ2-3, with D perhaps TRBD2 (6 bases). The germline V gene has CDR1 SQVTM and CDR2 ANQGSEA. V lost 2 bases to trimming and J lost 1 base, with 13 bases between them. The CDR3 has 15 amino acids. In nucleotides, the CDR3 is TGCAGCGTTGAAATTTGGGAGGAGGGCACAGATACGCAGTATTTT. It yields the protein CSVEIWEEGTDTQYF.

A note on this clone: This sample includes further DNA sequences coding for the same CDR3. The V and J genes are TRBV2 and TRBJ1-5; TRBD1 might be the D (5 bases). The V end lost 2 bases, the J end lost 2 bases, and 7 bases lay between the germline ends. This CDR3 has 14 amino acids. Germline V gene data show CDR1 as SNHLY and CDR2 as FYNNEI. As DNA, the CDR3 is TGTGCCAGCAGTGAAACGACAGGCAATCAGCCCCAGCATTTT. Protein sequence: CASSETTGNQPQHF.

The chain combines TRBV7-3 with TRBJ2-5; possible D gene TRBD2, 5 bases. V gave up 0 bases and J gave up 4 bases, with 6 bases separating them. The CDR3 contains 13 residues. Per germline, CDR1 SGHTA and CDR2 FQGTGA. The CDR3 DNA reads TGTGCCAGCAGCTTAACGGCGGGAGAGACCCAGTACTTC. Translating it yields CASSLTAGETQYF.

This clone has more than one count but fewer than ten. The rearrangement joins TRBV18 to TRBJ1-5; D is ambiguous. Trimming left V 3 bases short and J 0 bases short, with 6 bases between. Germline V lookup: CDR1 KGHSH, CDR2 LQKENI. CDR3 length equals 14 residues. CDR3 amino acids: CASSPVYSNQPQHF. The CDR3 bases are TGTGCCAGCTCACCCGTATATAGCAATCAGCCCCAGCATTTT.

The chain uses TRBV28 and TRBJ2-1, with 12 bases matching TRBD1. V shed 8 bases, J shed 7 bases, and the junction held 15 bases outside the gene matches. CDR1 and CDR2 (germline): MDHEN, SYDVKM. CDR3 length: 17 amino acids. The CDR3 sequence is CASAIARDRGRSNEQFF. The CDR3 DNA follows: TGTGCCAGCGCCATTGCCCGGGACAGGGGGCGAAGTAATGAGCAGTTCTTC. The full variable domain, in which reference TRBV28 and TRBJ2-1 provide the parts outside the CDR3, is DVKVTQSSRYLVKRTGEKVFLECVQDMDHENMFWYRQDPGLGLRLIYFSYDVKMKEKGDIPEGYSVSREKKERFSLILESASTNQTSMYLCASAIARDRGRSNEQFFGPGTRLTVL.

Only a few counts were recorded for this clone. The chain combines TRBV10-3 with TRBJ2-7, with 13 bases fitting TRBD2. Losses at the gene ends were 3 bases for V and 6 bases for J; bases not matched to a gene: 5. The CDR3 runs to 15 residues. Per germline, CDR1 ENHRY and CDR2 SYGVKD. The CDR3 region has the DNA TGTGCCATCAGTGAAAGGACTAGCGGGAGTGGCGAGCAGTACTTC. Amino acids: CAISERTSGSGEQYF.

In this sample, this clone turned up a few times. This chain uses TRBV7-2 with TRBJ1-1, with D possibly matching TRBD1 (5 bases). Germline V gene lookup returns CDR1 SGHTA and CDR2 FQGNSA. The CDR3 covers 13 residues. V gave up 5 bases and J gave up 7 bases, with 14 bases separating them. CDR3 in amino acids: CASSDRVRVEAFF. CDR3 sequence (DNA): TGTGCCAGCAGCGATAGAGTCAGGGTTGAAGCTTTCTTT.

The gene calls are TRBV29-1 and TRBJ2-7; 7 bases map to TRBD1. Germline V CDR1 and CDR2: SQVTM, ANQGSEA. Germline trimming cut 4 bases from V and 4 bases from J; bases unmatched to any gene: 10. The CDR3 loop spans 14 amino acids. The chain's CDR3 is CSVGLGQGVYEQYF. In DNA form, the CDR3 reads TGCAGCGTTGGTTTGGGGCAGGGGGTTTACGAGCAGTACTTC.

The CDR3 region is CASSLVSLAGGAPQETQYF. CDR3 sequence (DNA): TGTGCCAGCAGCTTGGTTAGCCTAGCGGGGGGGGCCCCCCAAGAGACCCAGTACTTC. The V and J genes are TRBV5-4 and TRBJ2-5; the match to TRBD2 covers 12 bases. This CDR3 is 19 amino acids long. Germline V gene data show CDR1 as SGHNT and CDR2 as YYREEE (reference sequence). V shed 0 bases and J 1 base; nucleotides not matched to a gene: 10.

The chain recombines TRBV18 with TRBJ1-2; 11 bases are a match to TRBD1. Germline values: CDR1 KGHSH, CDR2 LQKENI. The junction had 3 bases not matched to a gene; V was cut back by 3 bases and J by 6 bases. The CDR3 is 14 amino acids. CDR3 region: CASSPMDRGHGYTF. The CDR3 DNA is TGTGCCAGCTCACCTATGGACAGGGGGCATGGCTACACCTTC.

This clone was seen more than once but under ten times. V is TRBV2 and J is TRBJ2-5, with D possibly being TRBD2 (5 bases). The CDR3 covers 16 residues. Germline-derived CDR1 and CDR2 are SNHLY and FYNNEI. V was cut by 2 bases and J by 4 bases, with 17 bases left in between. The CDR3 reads CASSENGVGLGETQYF. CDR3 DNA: TGTGCCAGCAGTGAAAACGGGGTAGGGCTCGGAGAGACCCAGTACTTC.

The CDR3 DNA sequence: TGTGCCAGCAGCTTGACCTCCTATAGCAATCAGCCCCAGCATTTT. Protein: CASSLTSYSNQPQHF. This sequence joins TRBV5-6 and TRBJ1-5; no reliable D call. Per the germline V gene, CDR1 is SGHDT and CDR2 is YYEEEE. This CDR3 has 15 amino acids. Between the trimmed V and J ends, which lost 1 base and 0 bases, there was a span of 8 bases.

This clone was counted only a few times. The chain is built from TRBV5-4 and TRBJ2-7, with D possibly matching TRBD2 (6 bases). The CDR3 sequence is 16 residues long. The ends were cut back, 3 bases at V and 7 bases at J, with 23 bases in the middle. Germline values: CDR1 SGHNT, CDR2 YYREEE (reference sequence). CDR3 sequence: CASSSPTSSIVREQYF. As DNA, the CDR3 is TGTGCCAGCAGCTCACCGACTAGTTCAATTGTAAGGGAGCAGTACTTC. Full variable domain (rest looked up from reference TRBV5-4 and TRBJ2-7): ETGVTQSPTHLIKTRGQQVTLRCSSQSGHNTVSWYQQALGQGPQFIFQYYREEENGRGNFPPRFSGLQFPNYSSELNVNALELDDSALYLCASSSPTSSIVREQYFGPGTRLTVT.

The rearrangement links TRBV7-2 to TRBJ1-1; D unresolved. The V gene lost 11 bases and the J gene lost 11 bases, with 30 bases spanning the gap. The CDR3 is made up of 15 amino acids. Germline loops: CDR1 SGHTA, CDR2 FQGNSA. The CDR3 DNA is TGTGCCTGCTCCAGCGGGAGGGCGCACCGCGGGTCGGCTTTCTTT. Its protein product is CACSSGRAHRGSAFF.

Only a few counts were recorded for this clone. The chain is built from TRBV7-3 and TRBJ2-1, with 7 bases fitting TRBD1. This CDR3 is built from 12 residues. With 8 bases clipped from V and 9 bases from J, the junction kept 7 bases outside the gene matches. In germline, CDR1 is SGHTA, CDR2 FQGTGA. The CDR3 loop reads CASAVRDSEQFF. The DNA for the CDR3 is TGTGCCAGCGCCGTTAGGGACAGTGAGCAGTTCTTC.

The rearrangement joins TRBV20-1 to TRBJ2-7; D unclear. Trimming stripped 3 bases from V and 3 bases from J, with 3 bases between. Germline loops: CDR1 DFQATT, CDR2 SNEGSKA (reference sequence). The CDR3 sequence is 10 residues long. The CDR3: CSASHYEQYF. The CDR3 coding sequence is TGCAGTGCTAGTCACTACGAGCAGTACTTC.

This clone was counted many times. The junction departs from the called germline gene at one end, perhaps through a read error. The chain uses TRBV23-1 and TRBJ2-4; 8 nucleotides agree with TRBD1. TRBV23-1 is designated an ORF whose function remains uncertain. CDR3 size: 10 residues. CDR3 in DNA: TGCGCCAGCAGCCCGGGACAGGCACACTTC. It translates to CASSPGQAHF.

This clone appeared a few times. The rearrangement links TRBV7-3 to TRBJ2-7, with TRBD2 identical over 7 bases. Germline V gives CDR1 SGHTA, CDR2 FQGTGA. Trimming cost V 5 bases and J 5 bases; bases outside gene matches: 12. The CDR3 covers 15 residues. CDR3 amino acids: CASSLGAGSMDEQYF. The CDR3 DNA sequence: TGTGCCAGCAGCCTAGGAGCGGGAAGTATGGACGAGCAGTACTTC.

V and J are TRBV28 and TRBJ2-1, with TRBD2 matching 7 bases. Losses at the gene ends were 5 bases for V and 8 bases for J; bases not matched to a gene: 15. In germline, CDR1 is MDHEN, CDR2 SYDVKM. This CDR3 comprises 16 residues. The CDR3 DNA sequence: TGTGCCAGCAGTCCCGCCGGTGGCGGGAGCACCCATGAGCAGTTCTTC. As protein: CASSPAGGGSTHEQFF. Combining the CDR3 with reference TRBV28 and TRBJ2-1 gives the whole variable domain DVKVTQSSRYLVKRTGEKVFLECVQDMDHENMFWYRQDPGLGLRLIYFSYDVKMKEKGDIPEGYSVSREKKERFSLILESASTNQTSMYLCASSPAGGGSTHEQFFGPGTRLTVL.

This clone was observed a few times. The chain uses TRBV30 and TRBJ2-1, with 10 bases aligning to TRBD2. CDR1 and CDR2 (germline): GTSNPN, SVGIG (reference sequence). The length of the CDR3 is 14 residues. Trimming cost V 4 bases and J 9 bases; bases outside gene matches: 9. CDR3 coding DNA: TGTGCCTGGAAGGCTAGCGGGAGTTTTAGTGAGCAGTTCTTC. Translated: CAWKASGSFSEQFF.

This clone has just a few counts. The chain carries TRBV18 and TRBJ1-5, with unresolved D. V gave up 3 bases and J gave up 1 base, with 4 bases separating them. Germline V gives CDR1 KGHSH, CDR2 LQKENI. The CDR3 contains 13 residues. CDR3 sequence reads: CASSPESNQPQHF. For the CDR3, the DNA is TGTGCCAGCTCACCCGAGAGCAATCAGCCCCAGCATTTT. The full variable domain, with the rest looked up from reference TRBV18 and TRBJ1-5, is NAGVMQNPRHLVRRRGQEARLRCSPMKGHSHVYWYRQLPEEGLKFMVYLQKENIIDESGMPKERFSAEFPKEGPSILRIQQVVRGDSAAYFCASSPESNQPQHFGDGTRLSIL.

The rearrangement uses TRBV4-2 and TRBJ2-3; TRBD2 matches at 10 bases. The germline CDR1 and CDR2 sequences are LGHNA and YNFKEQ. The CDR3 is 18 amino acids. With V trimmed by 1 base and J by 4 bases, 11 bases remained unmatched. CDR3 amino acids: CASSQVQVLAGMADTQYF. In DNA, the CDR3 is TGTGCCAGCAGCCAAGTTCAGGTACTAGCGGGAATGGCAGATACGCAGTATTTT.

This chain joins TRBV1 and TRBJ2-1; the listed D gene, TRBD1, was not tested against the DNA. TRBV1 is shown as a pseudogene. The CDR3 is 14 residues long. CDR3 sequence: CTSRGQGRGNEQFF. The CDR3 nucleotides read TGCACCAGCAGAGGACAGGGGAGGGGGAATGAGCAGTTCTTC.

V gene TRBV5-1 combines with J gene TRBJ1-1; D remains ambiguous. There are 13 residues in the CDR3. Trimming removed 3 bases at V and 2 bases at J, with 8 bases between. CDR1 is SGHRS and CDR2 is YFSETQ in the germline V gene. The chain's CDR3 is CASSSRENTEAFF. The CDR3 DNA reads TGCGCCAGCAGCTCCCGGGAAAACACTGAAGCTTTCTTT.

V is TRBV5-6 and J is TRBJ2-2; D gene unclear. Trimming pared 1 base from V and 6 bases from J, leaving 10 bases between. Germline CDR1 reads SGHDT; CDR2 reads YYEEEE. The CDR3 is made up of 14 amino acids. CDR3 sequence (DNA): TGTGCCAGCAGCTTGCCGACATCTTCCGGGGAGCTGTTTTTT. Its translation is CASSLPTSSGELFF.